One and the same sample provided the 30 T cell receptor beta chains below, sequenced in a study of cytomegalovirus exposure and HLA in healthy donors. Primers included in the PCR were 60 Vbeta and 13 Jbeta primers. Assay used: immunoSEQ multiplex PCR; TCRdb lists only in-frame clones, some missing. The sample records about 190,000 clones, roughly four fifths being singletons. Sequencing was done on a sample of PBMCs. The receptor source for this set is a man aged 40-49 years in good health and CMV-seropositive.

V gene TRBV4-1 combines with J gene TRBJ2-1; D is possibly TRBD2 (6 bases). The CDR3 sequence is 16 residues long. Germline CDR1 reads MGHRA; CDR2 reads YSYEKL. V was pared by 5 bases and J by 0 bases, with 14 bases between. The CDR3 DNA follows: TGCGCCAGCAGCGAATCCCTAGCGAGCTCCTACAATGAGCAGTTCTTC. Protein: CASSESLASSYNEQFF.

The V and J genes are TRBV6-5 and TRBJ2-7, with a tentative D call TRBD1 (6 bases). Trimming took 8 bases from V and 0 from J, leaving 14 bases between them. Germline V gene data show CDR1 as MNHEY and CDR2 as SVGAGI. The CDR3 totals 14 residues. CDR3 in DNA: TGTGCCAGCGGACGGGACATCTCCTCCTACGAGCAGTACTTC. As protein: CASGRDISSYEQYF.

The chain is built from TRBV6-5 and TRBJ1-4; D unclear. The V and J ends lost 5 bases and 5 bases respectively, with 12 bases between them. The CDR3 runs to 14 residues. CDR1 is MNHEY and CDR2 is SVGAGI in the germline V gene. CDR3 protein: CASSESRGNEKLFF. Written as DNA, the CDR3 is TGTGCCAGCAGTGAGTCCCGCGGAAATGAAAAACTGTTTTTT.

This chain joins TRBV12-1 and TRBJ2-1; TRBD2 reflects the table's D call only, with no check against the DNA. TRBV12-1 represents a pseudogene. This CDR3 is built from 14 residues. The DNA for the CDR3 is TGTGCCAGCAGCTCGGGACTAGCCTACAATGAGCAGTTCTTC. This codes for CASSSGLAYNEQFF.

V and J are TRBV5-8 and TRBJ2-1; 11 bases match TRBD2. The CDR3 runs 19 residues. Germline V CDR1 and CDR2: SGHTS, YDEGEE. J lost 2 bases, V lost 4 bases, and 14 bases had no gene match. CDR3: CASSQLSTSGSTPYNEQFF. In DNA, the CDR3 is TGTGCCAGCAGCCAGCTATCTACTAGCGGGAGTACGCCCTACAATGAGCAGTTCTTC. Based on the CDR3 plus reference TRBV5-8 and TRBJ2-1, the full variable domain is EAGVTQSPTHLIKTRGQQATLRCSPISGHTSVYWYQQALGLGLQFLLWYDEGEERNRGNFPPRFSGRQFPNYSSELNVNALELEDSALYLCASSQLSTSGSTPYNEQFFGPGTRLTVL.

This chain connects TRBV5-1 to TRBJ2-1; 8 positions match TRBD1. The trim removed 0 bases at V and 8 bases at J, leaving 7 bases unmatched. The germline gives CDR1 SGHRS, CDR2 YFSETQ. This CDR3 has 15 residues. In DNA form, the CDR3 reads TGCGCCAGCAGCTTGGTGGGACAGGAAGGCCATGAGCAGTTCTTC. Amino acids: CASSLVGQEGHEQFF.

This chain uses TRBV10-3 with TRBJ1-3, with 11 nucleotides matching TRBD1. The CDR3 extends over 15 amino acids. Trimming at V came to 2 bases and at J to 6 bases, leaving 3 bases not matched to a gene. CDR1 ENHRY and CDR2 SYGVKD come from the germline V gene. In DNA, the CDR3 is TGTGCCATCAGTGAGCGGACAGGGGGCGAAAACACCATATATTTT. Residues: CAISERTGGENTIYF.

This chain joins TRBV2 and TRBJ2-3, with 7 bases identical to TRBD1. The germline CDR1 and CDR2 sequences are SNHLY and FYNNEI. This CDR3 region has 14 residues. The junction had 5 bases not matched to a gene; V was cut back by 2 bases and J by 6 bases. The CDR3 is CASSERQGADTQYF. The CDR3 DNA sequence: TGTGCCAGCAGTGAACGACAGGGTGCGGATACGCAGTATTTT.

This clone was detected only once. This chain connects TRBV14 to TRBJ2-1, with 11 positions matching TRBD2. Germline lookup yields CDR1 SGHDN and CDR2 FVKESK. The length of the CDR3 is 15 residues. The ends lost 1 base at V and 4 bases at J; junction bases unmatched: 0. The CDR3 DNA sequence: TGTGCCAGCAGCCAAGGGACTAGCGGGTACAATGAGCAGTTCTTC. Translated: CASSQGTSGYNEQFF.

V is TRBV28 and J is TRBJ2-1, with 14 bases fitting TRBD2. Germline CDR1 reads MDHEN; CDR2 reads SYDVKM. J gave up 3 bases and V 6 bases, and 4 bases lay outside the gene matches. This CDR3 spans 16 amino acids. In nucleotides, the CDR3 is TGTGCCAGCAGCAGGGGACTAGCGGGAGTCTACAATGAGCAGTTCTTC. It codes for CASSRGLAGVYNEQFF.

This rearrangement joins TRBV7-3 to TRBJ2-5; perhaps TRBD2 as D (6 bases). With 6 bases removed from V and 5 bases from J, the gap between germline ends came to 10 bases. The CDR3 has 12 amino acids. Germline V gene sequence: CDR1 SGHTA, CDR2 FQGTGA. In DNA form, the CDR3 reads TGTGCCAGCAGTACAGGAGGGGAGACCCAGTACTTC. Its translation is CASSTGGETQYF.

V and J are TRBV7-2 and TRBJ2-1, with a weak D call TRBD1 (6 bases). Per the germline V gene, CDR1 is SGHTA and CDR2 is FQGNSA. The CDR3 has 15 residues. The V end lost 5 bases, the J end lost 2 bases, and 13 bases lay between the germline ends. CDR3 protein: CASSTKTGPYNEQFF. CDR3 DNA: TGTGCCAGCAGCACCAAGACAGGTCCCTACAATGAGCAGTTCTTC. Filled out from reference TRBV7-2 and TRBJ2-1, the complete variable domain reads GAGVSQSPSNKVTEKGKDVELRCDPISGHTALYWYRQSLGQGLEFLIYFQGNSAPDKSGLPSDRFSAERTGGSVSTLTIQRTQQEDSAVYLCASSTKTGPYNEQFFGPGTRLTVL.

V and J are TRBV7-2 and TRBJ2-3; D is unclear. The germline V and J ends were trimmed by 2 bases and 4 bases, with 10 bases remaining between them. CDR1 and CDR2 (germline): SGHTA, FQGNSA. This CDR3 is 14 amino acids long. The CDR3 DNA sequence: TGTGCCAGCAGCTTACCATCAAGCGCAGATACGCAGTATTTT. It translates to CASSLPSSADTQYF.

V is TRBV27 and J is TRBJ2-5; possible D gene TRBD1, 6 bases. The CDR3 contains 13 residues. CDR1 and CDR2 from the germline V gene are MNHEY and SMNVEV (reference sequence). The V end lost 3 bases, the J end lost 5 bases, and 10 bases lay between the germline ends. In nucleotides, the CDR3 is TGTGCCAGCAGTTTCAGGGGCCGGGAGACCCAGTACTTC. Encoded protein: CASSFRGRETQYF.

The sample holds a few counts of this clone. This chain uses TRBV4-1 with TRBJ1-1; unclear D gene. Trimming took off 1 base at V and 8 bases at J, with 8 bases between the two ends. From germline, CDR1 is MGHRA and CDR2 YSYEKL. CDR3 length equals 12 residues. The CDR3 is CASSQGTAEAFF. The CDR3 region has the DNA TGCGCCAGCAGCCAAGGAACAGCCGAAGCTTTCTTT.

The genes are TRBV6-5 and TRBJ1-1; D gene unclear. The CDR3 spans 12 residues. From germline, CDR1 is MNHEY and CDR2 SVGAGI. V was pared by 6 bases and J by 4 bases, with 9 bases between. CDR3 amino acids: CASRGVGTEAFF. DNA for the CDR3: TGTGCCAGCAGAGGAGTGGGCACTGAAGCTTTCTTT.

J is TRBJ2-5 and V is TRBV7-2, with D possibly TRBD2 on 6 matching bases. TRBJ2-7 explains the end of the DNA better; the J call may be wrong. From germline, CDR1 is SGHTA and CDR2 FQGNSA. The CDR3 has 15 residues. The CDR3 nucleotides are TGTGCCAGCAGAAAAAAACCGGGACTCAGTTACGAGCAGTACTTC. Translated, it gives CASRKKPGLSYEQYF.

This sequence joins TRBV9 and TRBJ2-1, with 12 bases matching TRBD2. Germline V lookup: CDR1 SGDLS, CDR2 YYNGEE. The CDR3 spans 15 residues. V lost 4 bases, J lost 5 bases, and 4 bases stayed unmatched. This CDR3 reads CASSQTSGSHNEQFF. DNA for the CDR3: TGTGCCAGCAGCCAGACTAGCGGGAGCCACAATGAGCAGTTCTTC.

The V and J genes are TRBV5-1 and TRBJ2-1; 9 nucleotides line up with TRBD2. After removal of 1 base from V and 4 bases from J, the junction contained 9 bases not matched to a gene. The CDR3 runs 17 residues. Germline CDR1 and CDR2: SGHRS and YFSETQ. Here the CDR3 DNA reads TGCGCCAGCAGCTTGATCCCGCGGGGGGGCCGATACAATGAGCAGTTCTTC. It is translated as CASSLIPRGGRYNEQFF.

The chain is built from TRBV19 and TRBJ1-5; 11 positions match TRBD1. Trimming at V came to 10 bases and at J to 1 base, leaving 9 bases not matched to a gene. Germline CDR1 LNHDA, CDR2 SQIVND (reference sequence). The CDR3 is made up of 16 amino acids. Here the CDR3 reads CATKDRGHRSNQPQHF. Here the CDR3 DNA reads TGTGCCACCAAGGACAGGGGGCATCGGAGCAATCAGCCCCAGCATTTT.

This clone was observed a handful of times. The CDR3 bases are TGCGCCAGCAGCCAAGATTGGGCTAACTACGAGCAGTACTTC. Encoded protein: CASSQDWANYEQYF. This sequence joins TRBV4-3 and TRBJ2-7; no definite D call. The CDR3 runs to 14 residues. The germline gives CDR1 LGHNA, CDR2 YSLEER. The V gene lost 0 bases and the J gene lost 3 bases, with 9 bases spanning the gap.

The chain couples TRBV28 to TRBJ2-5, with a possible D match to TRBD2 (5 bases). The CDR3 covers 15 residues. Between the trimmed V and J ends, which lost 5 bases and 2 bases, there was a span of 15 bases. In germline, CDR1 is MDHEN, CDR2 SYDVKM. The chain's CDR3 is CASSHHPPGQETQYF. CDR3 bases: TGTGCCAGCAGTCACCACCCCCCGGGGCAAGAGACCCAGTACTTC.

CDR3: CASSLIGGSFEQYF. CDR3 in DNA: TGTGCCAGCAGTTTAATTGGCGGGAGTTTCGAGCAGTACTTC. This sequence joins TRBV27 and TRBJ2-7; 7 bases agree with TRBD2. This CDR3 has 14 amino acids. The germline CDR1 and CDR2 sequences are MNHEY and SMNVEV (reference sequence). V trimming: 2 bases; J trimming: 6 bases; junction bases outside the gene matches: 7.

The V gene is TRBV4-1, the J gene TRBJ2-1; 12 bases are shared with TRBD2. Germline loops: CDR1 MGHRA, CDR2 YSYEKL. Trimming cost V 1 base and J 7 bases; bases outside gene matches: 2. The CDR3 covers 15 residues. CDR3 amino acids: CASSQGTSGKNEQFF. CDR3 DNA sequence: TGCGCCAGCAGCCAAGGGACTAGCGGGAAGAATGAGCAGTTCTTC.

The chain links TRBV11-2 to TRBJ2-7; 13 bases align to TRBD2. CDR1 and CDR2 from the germline V gene are SGHAT and FQNNGV. The junction had 5 bases not matched to a gene; V was cut back by 6 bases and J by 3 bases. The CDR3 totals 15 residues. The CDR3 protein is CASSPGLAGYYEQYF. CDR3 DNA sequence: TGTGCCAGCAGTCCGGGACTAGCGGGATACTACGAGCAGTACTTC.

The chain has TRBV6-1 and TRBJ1-6; D not resolved. CDR1 is MNHNS, CDR2 SASEGT, per germline. This CDR3 comprises 15 residues. Trimming stripped 11 bases from V and 8 bases from J, with 22 bases between. CDR3 in DNA: TGTGCCCGCGAGCGGATGGAGTCTCTACATTCACCCCTCCACTTT. This encodes CARERMESLHSPLHF.

The chain has TRBV5-5 and TRBJ1-5, with D unresolved. Between the trimmed V and J ends, which lost 0 bases and 1 base, there was a span of 11 bases. The germline V gene has CDR1 SGHKS and CDR2 YYEKEE (reference sequence). The length of the CDR3 is 16 residues. CDR3 coding DNA: TGTGCCAGCAGCTTGGGACCCCCCGGGAGCAATCAGCCCCAGCATTTT. Translating it yields CASSLGPPGSNQPQHF.

The chain combines TRBV4-3 with TRBJ2-3, with TRBD1 identical over 10 bases. The CDR3 is 18 residues long. The germline V gene encodes CDR1 LGHNA and CDR2 YSLEER. The junction had 10 bases not matched to a gene; V was cut back by 4 bases and J by 0 bases. CDR3 nucleotides: TGCGCCAGCAGCCGCCTTCAGGCGGACAGGGGGAGCACAGATACGCAGTATTTT. It codes for CASSRLQADRGSTDTQYF.

This clone was detected a few times. The chain links TRBV28 to TRBJ2-7; the match to TRBD2 covers 7 bases. The V segment lost 4 bases and the J segment 2 bases; nucleotides outside the gene matches: 5. This CDR3 has 14 amino acids. Germline-derived CDR1 and CDR2 are MDHEN and SYDVKM. CDR3 in DNA: TGTGCCAGCAGTTATCCGGGACTAACCTACGAGCAGTACTTC. The encoded protein is CASSYPGLTYEQYF.

DNA of the CDR3: TGCGCCAGCAGAGACAGGGGTGGTGAAAAACTGTTTTTT. The encoded protein is CASRDRGGEKLFF. V and J are TRBV4-1 and TRBJ1-4; 8 nucleotides line up with TRBD1. The CDR3 covers 13 residues. The V segment lost 6 bases and the J segment 7 bases; nucleotides outside the gene matches: 4. The germline V gene has CDR1 MGHRA and CDR2 YSYEKL.